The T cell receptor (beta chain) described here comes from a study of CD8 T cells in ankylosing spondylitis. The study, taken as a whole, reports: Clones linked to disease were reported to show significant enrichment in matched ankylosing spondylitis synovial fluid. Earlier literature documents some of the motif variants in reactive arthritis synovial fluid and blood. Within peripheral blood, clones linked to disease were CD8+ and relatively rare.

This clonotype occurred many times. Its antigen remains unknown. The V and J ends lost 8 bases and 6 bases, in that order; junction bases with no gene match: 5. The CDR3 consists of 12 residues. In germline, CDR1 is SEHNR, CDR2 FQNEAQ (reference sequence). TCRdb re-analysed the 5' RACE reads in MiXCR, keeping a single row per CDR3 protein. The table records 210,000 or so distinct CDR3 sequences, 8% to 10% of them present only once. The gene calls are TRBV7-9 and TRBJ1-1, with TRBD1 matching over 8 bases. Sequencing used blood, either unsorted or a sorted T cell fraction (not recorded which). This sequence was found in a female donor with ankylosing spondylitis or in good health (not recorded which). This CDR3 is CASGQGFPEAFF. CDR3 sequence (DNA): TGTGCCAGCGGACAGGGTTTTCCTGAAGCTTTCTTT.